The sequence of this T cell receptor beta chain was determined in a study of T cell responses to AZD1222 COVID-19 vaccine. Findings and limits, study-wide: No repertoire was sampled before or during the peak T cell response, only after it. Spike-specific TCR repertoires showed rising breadth and depth after two AZD1222 doses.

Only in-frame clones appear in the TCRdb table, and some are missing; sequencing was by immunoSEQ multiplex PCR. The sample records about 140,000 clones, roughly 92% being singletons. As concerns this clone: Antigen specificity is unknown.

The study pooled second doses at about 4 or about 12 weeks. The V end was cut by 6 bases, the J end by 3 bases, with 18 bases between. Germline CDR1 SQVTM, CDR2 ANQGSEA. The CDR3 is 15 residues long. This TCR was recovered from an adult who received the AZD1222 COVID-19 vaccine. Specimen: peripheral blood, collected 28 days after the second AZD1222 dose. The chain carries TRBV29-1 and TRBJ1-5, with D perhaps TRBD1 (5 bases). In DNA form, the CDR3 reads TGCAGCGTAATACCGGGGGAGGGGTACAATCAGCCCCAGCATTTT. This translates into CSVIPGEGYNQPQHF.